This TCR beta chain was sequenced for a study of T cells in Graves' hyperthyroidism and ophthalmopathy. Uncontrolled infection, other autoimmune disease, pregnancy or lactation barred patients from enrollment. Amplified TCR beta CDR3 regions came from RNA transcripts. RT-PCR in the first round (using the HTBI primer set) targeted the TCR CDR3. MiXCR, run by TCRdb on the multiplex PCR reads, gives a single entry per CDR3 protein. The sample lists some 560,000 distinct CDR3 sequences; 15% to 18% were seen once. The V gene lost 7 bases and the J gene lost 7 bases, with 11 bases spanning the gap. The CDR3 extends over 11 amino acids. CDR1 is GTSNPN, CDR2 SVGIG, per germline (reference sequence).

The receptor was isolated from a woman aged 25 to 39 with Graves' hyperthyroidism. This chain uses TRBV30 with TRBJ2-1; possible D gene TRBD2, 6 bases. Sequencing used blood. The CDR3 coding sequence is TGTGCCTTCCCGGAGGGAAATGAGCAGTTCTTC. It specifies CAFPEGNEQFF. The full variable domain, completed using reference TRBV30 and TRBJ2-1, is SQTIHQWPATLVQPVGSPLSLECTVEGTSNPNLYWYRQAAGRGLQLLFYSVGIGQISSEVPQNLSASRPQDRQFILSSKKLLLSDSGFYLCAFPEGNEQFFGPGTRLTVL.